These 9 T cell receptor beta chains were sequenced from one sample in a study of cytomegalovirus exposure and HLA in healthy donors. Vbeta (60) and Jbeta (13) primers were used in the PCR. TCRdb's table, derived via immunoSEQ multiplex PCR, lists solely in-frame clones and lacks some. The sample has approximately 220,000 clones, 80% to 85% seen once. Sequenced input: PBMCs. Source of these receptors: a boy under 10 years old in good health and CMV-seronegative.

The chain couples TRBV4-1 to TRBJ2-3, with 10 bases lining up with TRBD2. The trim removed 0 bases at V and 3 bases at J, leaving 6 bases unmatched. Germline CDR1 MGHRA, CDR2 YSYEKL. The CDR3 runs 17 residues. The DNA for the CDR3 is TGCGCCAGCAGCCAAGAACCTAGCGGGGGAAATACAGATACGCAGTATTTT. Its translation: CASSQEPSGGNTDTQYF.

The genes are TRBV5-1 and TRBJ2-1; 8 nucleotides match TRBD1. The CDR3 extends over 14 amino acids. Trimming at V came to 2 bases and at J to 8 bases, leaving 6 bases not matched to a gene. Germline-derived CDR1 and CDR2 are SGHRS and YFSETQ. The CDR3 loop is CASSLDRGRDEQFF. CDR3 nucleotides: TGCGCCAGCAGCTTAGACAGGGGTAGGGATGAGCAGTTCTTC.

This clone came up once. CDR3: CSVAELAAYNEQFF. The CDR3 coding sequence is TGCAGCGTTGCCGAACTAGCGGCGTACAATGAGCAGTTCTTC. The genes are TRBV29-1 and TRBJ2-1; 8 bases match TRBD2. The V gene's germline CDR1 is SQVTM and CDR2 ANQGSEA. The CDR3 has 14 amino acids. V gave up 4 bases and J gave up 4 bases; unmatched junction bases: 6.

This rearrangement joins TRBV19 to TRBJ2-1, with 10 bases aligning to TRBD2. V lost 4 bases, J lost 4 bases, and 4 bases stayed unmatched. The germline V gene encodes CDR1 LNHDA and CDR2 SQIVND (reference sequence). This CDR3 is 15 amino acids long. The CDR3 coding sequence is TGTGCCAGTAGTAGCAGCGGGAGGGATTACAATGAGCAGTTCTTC. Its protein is CASSSSGRDYNEQFF.

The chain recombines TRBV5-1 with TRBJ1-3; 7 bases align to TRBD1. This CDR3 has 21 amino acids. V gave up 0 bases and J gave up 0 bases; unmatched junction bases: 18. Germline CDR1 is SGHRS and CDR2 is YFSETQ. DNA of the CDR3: TGCGCCAGCAGCTTGGCCGCCGCGAGCGGACAGGCCGGAAACTCTGGAAACACCATATATTTT. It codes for CASSLAAASGQAGNSGNTIYF.

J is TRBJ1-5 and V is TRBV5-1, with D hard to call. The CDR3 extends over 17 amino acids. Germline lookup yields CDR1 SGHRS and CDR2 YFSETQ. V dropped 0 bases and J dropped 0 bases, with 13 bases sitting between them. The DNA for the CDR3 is TGCGCCAGCAGCTTGGCAGAGGGTCCTTATAGCAATCAGCCCCAGCATTTT. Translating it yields CASSLAEGPYSNQPQHF.

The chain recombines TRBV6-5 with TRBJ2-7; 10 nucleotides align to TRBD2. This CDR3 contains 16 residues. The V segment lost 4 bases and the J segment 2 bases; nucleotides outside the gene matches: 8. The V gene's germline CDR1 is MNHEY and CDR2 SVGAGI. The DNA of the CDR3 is TGTGCCAGCAGTTCCGTCGGACTAGCGGAGGCCTACGAGCAGTACTTC. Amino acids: CASSSVGLAEAYEQYF.

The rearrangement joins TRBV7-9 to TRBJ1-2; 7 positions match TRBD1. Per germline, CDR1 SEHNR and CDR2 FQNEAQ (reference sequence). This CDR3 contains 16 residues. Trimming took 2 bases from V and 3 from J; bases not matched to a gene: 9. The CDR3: CASSLTGARRYYGYTF. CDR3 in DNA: TGTGCCAGCAGCTTAACAGGGGCCCGGAGGTACTATGGCTACACCTTC.

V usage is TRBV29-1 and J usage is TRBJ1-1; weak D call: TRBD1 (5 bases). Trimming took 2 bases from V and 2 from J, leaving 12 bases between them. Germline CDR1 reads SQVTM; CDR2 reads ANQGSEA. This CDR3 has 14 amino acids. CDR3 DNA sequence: TGCAGCGTTGAAAGGGGTAGGAGTAACACTGAAGCTTTCTTT. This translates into CSVERGRSNTEAFF.